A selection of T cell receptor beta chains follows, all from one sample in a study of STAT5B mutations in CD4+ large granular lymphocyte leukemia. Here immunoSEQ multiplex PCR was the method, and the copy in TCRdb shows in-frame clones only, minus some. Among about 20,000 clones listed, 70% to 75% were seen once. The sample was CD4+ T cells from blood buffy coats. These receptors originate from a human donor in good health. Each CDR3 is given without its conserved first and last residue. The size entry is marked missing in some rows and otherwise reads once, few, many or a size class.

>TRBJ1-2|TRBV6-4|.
ASSDSEGYGYT
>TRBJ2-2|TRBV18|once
ASSFRPGELF
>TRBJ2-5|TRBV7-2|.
ASSKMRGSLQETQY
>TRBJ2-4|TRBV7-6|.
ASSPSLRQGVGKNIQY
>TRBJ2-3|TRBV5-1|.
ASSLYGGPTDTQY
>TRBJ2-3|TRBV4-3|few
ASSQDPANKDTQY
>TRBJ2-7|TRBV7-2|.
ASSLQGQGADEQY
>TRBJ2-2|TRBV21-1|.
ASSFPAWTLEAGELF
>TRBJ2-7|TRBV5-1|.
ASCLAGACEQY
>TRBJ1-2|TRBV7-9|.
ASSLGGGVGYT
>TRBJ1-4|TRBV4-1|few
ASSHPGTATNEKLF
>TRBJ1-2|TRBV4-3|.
ASSQARAGAGFGYT
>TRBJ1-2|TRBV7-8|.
ASSLSDRNYGYT
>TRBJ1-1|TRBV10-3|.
AISESGGAAEAF
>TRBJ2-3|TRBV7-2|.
ASSWGDTEQY
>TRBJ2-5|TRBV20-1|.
SAKPGETQY
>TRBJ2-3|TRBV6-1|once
ASSGRGLAVTDTQY
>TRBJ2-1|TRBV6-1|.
ASSDGSSYNEQF
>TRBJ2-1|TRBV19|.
ASSIDFSRLAGGIEQF
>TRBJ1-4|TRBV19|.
ASNRQGTNEKLF
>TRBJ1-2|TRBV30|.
AWSVGVAPNYGYT
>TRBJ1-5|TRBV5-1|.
ASSPGTESSNQPQH
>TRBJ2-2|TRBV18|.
ASSPRQVPTGELF
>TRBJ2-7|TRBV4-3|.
ASSPRSQGGYEQY
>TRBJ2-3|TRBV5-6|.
ASSRRTSGTDTQY
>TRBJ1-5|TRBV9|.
ASSVAGVNQPQH
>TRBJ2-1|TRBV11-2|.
ASSSDEGWGGEQF
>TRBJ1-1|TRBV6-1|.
ASSQTVNTEAF
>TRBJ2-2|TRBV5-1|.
ASSLATGGRELF
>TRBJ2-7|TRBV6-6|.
ASRRGSGREYEQY
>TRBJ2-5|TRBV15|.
ATSRSGRETQY
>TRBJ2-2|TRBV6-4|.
ASRIGLAGELF
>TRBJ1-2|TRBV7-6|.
ASSSRQEISTNYGYT
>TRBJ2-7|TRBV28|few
ASSSSEWEVYEQY
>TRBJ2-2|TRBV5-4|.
ASSQGTLRGGELF
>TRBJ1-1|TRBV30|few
AWSGRVTDKNTEAF
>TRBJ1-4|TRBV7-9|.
ASSLASSGGAEKLF
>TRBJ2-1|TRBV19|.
ASSAGTGYNEQF
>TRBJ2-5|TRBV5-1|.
ASSRGVRETQY
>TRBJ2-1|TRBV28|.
ASTTEDNEQF
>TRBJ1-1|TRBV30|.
AWSPTGKNTEAF
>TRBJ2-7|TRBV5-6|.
ASTSSVRYEQY
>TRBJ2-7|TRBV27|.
ASRNHRTYEQY
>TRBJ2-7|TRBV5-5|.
ASSWGQLPEQY
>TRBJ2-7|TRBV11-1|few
ASSHRRAGSSEQY
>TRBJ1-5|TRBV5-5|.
ASSLYTGGIGPQH